This T cell receptor beta chain stems from a study of post-analysis software for immune sequencing data. Study-wide background: The disease courses covered relapsing-remitting, secondary progressive and progressive-relapsing multiple sclerosis. Study-wide points: Controls had lower frequencies than patients of a handful of TRBV segments, which included TRBV5-6, TRBV5-1 and TRBV20-1. Normalized Chao1 diversity was significantly lower in multiple sclerosis patients than in controls.

This clonotype showed up many times. Its antigen is currently unknown. The CDR3 contains 11 residues. The germline gives CDR1 SQVTM, CDR2 ANQGSEA. Each TCR beta cDNA library carried unique molecular identifiers. About half a million cDNA molecules were recovered from an input of roughly 0.85 to 10 million T cells. A single record per CDR3 protein comes from TCRdb applying MiXCR to the PCR reads. The sample gives some 160,000 distinct CDR3 sequences, roughly 34% of which show up once; under 30% is in the top ten. The specimen comprised blood, sampled after autologous hematopoietic stem cell transplantation. The receptor's source is a girl aged 10 to 17 with multiple sclerosis. The rearrangement joins TRBV29-1 to TRBJ2-5; the match to TRBD1 covers 10 bases. The better agreement between TRBJ2-7 and the DNA end casts doubt on the J call. CDR3 DNA: TGCAGCGGTGGACAGGGGGGCGAGCAGTACTTC. Translating gives CSGGQGGEQYF.